This T cell receptor beta chain was recovered during a study of human T cells and chemical hapten exposure. Time point described: pre-sensitization, week 0. Described treatment: therapeutic diphenylcyclopropenone sensitization with weekly scalp DPC. TCRdb re-derived calls from the RACE reads in MiXCR, one entry per CDR3 protein. Among some 90,000 distinct CDR3 sequences listed, 7.5% to 9.5% were seen once. The length of the CDR3 is 13 residues. V shed 5 bases and J shed 5 bases, with 12 bases lying between them. Germline lookup yields CDR1 LGHDT and CDR2 YNNKEL (reference sequence). The table lists this clonotype with a few counts.

Sequencing used whole blood, obtained in connection with sensitization to the hapten diphenylcyclopropenone (DPC). This clonotype was obtained from a man between 35 and 55 years old with alopecia areata. Some clones in this sample may be carry-over from other donors' samples. The genes are TRBV3-1 and TRBJ2-5; TRBD1 is a possible D gene (6 bases). The CDR3 spells CASSFNRGETQYF. Here the CDR3 DNA reads TGTGCCAGCAGCTTCAATAGGGGGGAGACCCAGTACTTC.